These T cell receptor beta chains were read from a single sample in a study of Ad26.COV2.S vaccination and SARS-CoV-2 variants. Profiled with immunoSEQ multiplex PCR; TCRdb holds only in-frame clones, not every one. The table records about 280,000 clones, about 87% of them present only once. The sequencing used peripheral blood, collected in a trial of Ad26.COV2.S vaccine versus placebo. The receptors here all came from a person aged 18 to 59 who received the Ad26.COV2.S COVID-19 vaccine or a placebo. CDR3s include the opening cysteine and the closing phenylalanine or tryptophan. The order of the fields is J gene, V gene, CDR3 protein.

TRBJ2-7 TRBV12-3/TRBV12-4 CASSWGGEQYF
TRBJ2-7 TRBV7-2 CASKDRGRTYEQYF
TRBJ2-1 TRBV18 CASSPRGSGGQSSYNEQFF
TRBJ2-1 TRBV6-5 CASSLTGGNEQFF
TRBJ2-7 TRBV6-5 CASSYWTGGSYEQYF
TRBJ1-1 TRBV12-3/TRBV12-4 CASSRTENTEAFF
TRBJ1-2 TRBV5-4 CASSPTPLNYGYTF
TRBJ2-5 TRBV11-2 CASSATGWYQETQYF
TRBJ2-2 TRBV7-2 CASSQSRGPAGELFF
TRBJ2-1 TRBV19 CASRNWPREQFF
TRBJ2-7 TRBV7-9 CASSSVGGRTSYEQYF
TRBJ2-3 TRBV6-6 CAWTSGSAFGTQYF
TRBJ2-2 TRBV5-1 CASRDRGQTGELFF
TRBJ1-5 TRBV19 CASSYLPGGIGQPQHF
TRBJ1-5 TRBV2 CASTETSVGPQHF
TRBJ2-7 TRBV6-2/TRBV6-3 CASSPTLYEQYF
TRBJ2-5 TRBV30 CAWKDGRQETQYF
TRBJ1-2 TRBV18 CASSLGDRAHGYTF
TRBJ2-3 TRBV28 CASSPTLLLGTDTQYF
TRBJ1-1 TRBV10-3 CAISAYRGKNTEAFF
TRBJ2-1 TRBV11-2 CASSSLSEQFF
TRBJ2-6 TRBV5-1 CASSLGDRQTGANVLTF
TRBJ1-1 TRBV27 CASSLSQTGNTEAFF
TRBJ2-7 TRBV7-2 CASSHRPYEQYF
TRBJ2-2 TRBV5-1 CASRVGEGGELFF
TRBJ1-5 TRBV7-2 CASSRRALISSNQPQHF
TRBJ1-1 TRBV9 CASSQRLGAPEAFF
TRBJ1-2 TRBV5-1 CASSRDRVMSYGYTF